The clone carrying this TCR beta chain rates as medium-sized. The antigen remains unidentified. Peripheral blood genomic DNA, not sorted cells or RNA, was the template. The entry originates in a study of T cell repertoires in aging, cancer and after chemotherapy. Study background: Paired samples before and after chemotherapy came from glioblastoma patients receiving temozolomide-based therapy. The whole study produced a dataset of some 9 million TCR reads. Study-wide results and limits: Untreated cancer patients had significantly lower blood TCR diversity than age-matched healthy donors. Loss of evenness, beyond lost richness, contributed to age-related TCR diversity decline in cancer patients.

The V segment lost 2 bases and the J segment 4 bases; nucleotides outside the gene matches: 3. CDR1 and CDR2 (germline): SGHAT, FQNNGV. CDR3 length: 15 amino acids. TRB rearrangements spanning V, D and J were amplified using mixed TRB-A/B primers. One entry per CDR3 protein, called by TCRdb with MiXCR from the multiplex PCR reads. The sample has 1,500 to 2,000 distinct CDR3 sequences, roughly 15% seen once. The sequence was collected from a human donor with a solid tumor. V usage is TRBV11-2 and J usage is TRBJ2-1; 9 bases line up with TRBD2. Sequencing used blood. CDR3 DNA: TGTGCCAGCAGCTTATCTAGCGGGGATTACAATGAGCAGTTCTTC. Translating gives CASSLSSGDYNEQFF.